This TCR beta chain was obtained from a study of T-cell reconstitution after alpha-beta-depleted transplantation in children. This clonotype was observed at least ten times. J gave up 7 bases and V 4 bases, and 5 bases lay outside the gene matches. CDR3 length: 13 residues. The germline V gene encodes CDR1 SGHKS and CDR2 YYEKEE (reference sequence). Unique molecular identifiers were used to barcode this TCRbeta library. TCRdb recomputed calls from the PCR reads with MiXCR, one row per CDR3 protein. Of 550,000 to 800,000 distinct CDR3 sequences listed, around 12% are singletons. The V call is TRBV5-5, the J call TRBJ2-7; TRBD2 matches 10 bases. This receptor was identified in a girl aged 2 to 10 with congenital amegakaryocytic thrombocytopenia, due to receive a stem cell transplant. Material: PBMCs, obtained before TCRalphabeta/CD19-depleted stem cell transplant. CDR3 residues: CASSKGLAFEQYF. The CDR3 DNA is TGTGCCAGCAGCAAGGGACTAGCGTTTGAGCAGTACTTC.